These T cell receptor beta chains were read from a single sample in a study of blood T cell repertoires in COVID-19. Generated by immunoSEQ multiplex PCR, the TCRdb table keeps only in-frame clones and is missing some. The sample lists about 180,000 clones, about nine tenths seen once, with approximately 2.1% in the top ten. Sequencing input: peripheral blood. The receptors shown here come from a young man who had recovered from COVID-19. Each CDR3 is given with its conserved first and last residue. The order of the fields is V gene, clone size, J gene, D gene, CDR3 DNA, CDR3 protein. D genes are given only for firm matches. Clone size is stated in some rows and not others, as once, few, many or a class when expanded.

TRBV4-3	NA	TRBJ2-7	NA	TGCGCCAGCAGCCAAGGGACGGGGAAGAACTACGAGCAGTACTTC	CASSQGTGKNYEQYF
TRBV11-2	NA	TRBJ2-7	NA	TGTGCCAGCAGCTGGCGGGCCTACGAGCAGTACTTC	CASSWRAYEQYF
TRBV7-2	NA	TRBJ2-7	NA	TGTGCCAGCAGCTTAGACTCCGGGACAAGCTCCTACGAGCAGTACTTC	CASSLDSGTSSYEQYF
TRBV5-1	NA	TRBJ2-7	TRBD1	TGCGCCAGCAGCTTGGATAGGGGGCCCAGGAACGAGCAGTACTTC	CASSLDRGPRNEQYF
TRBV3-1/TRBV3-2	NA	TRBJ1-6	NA	TGTGCCAGCAGCCAAGGCCTTCCGGGACATCTCTCTTCACCCCTCCACTTT	CASSQGLPGHLSSPLHF
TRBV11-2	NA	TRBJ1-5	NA	TGTGCCAGCAGCTTAGGCGATCAGCCCCAGCATTTT	CASSLGDQPQHF
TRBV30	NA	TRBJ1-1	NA	TGTGCCTGGAGACAGGAGAACACTGAAGCTTTCTTT	CAWRQENTEAFF
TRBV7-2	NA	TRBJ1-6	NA	TGTGCCAGCAGCTTAGGGCCCCAGAATTCACCCCTCCACTTT	CASSLGPQNSPLHF
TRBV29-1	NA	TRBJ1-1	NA	TGCAGCTTTTACAGGGCCACTGAAGCTTTCTTT	CSFYRATEAFF
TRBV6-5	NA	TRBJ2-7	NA	TGTGCCAGCAGTTACTCGAAGGGAGTCTACGAGCAGTACTTC	CASSYSKGVYEQYF
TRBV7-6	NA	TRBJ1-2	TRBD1	TGTGCCAGCAGCTACGACCGAATGGGGACAGATTCGAAGGGTAGCTATGGCTACACCTTC	CASSYDRMGTDSKGSYGYTF
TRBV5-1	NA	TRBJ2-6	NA	TGCGCCAGCAGCTTGAGGGGCCACTCTGGGGCCAACGTCCTGACTTTC	CASSLRGHSGANVLTF
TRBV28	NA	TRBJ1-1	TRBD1	TGTGCCAGCAGGACGACAGGGTCGAACACTGAAGCTTTCTTT	CASRTTGSNTEAFF
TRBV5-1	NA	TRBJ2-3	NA	TGCGCCAGCAGCCGGGGGGCAGGGACGCCAGATACGCAGTATTTT	CASSRGAGTPDTQYF
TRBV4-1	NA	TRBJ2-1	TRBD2	TGCGCCAGCAGCCAAGTGCTAGCGGGAAGTGAGCAGTTCTTC	CASSQVLAGSEQFF
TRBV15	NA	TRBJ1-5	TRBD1	TGTGCCACCAGCGCGGGACAGGGCCGCGGCAATCAGCCCCAGCATTTT	CATSAGQGRGNQPQHF
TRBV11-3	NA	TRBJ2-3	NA	TGTGCCAGCAGTTCGGCAGATACGCAGTATTTT	CASSSADTQYF
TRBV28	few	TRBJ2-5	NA	TGTGCCAGCAGCCGCGGTAGCCAAGAGACCCAGTACTTC	CASSRGSQETQYF
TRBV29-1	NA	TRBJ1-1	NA	TGCAGCGTTGAAAGTTTCGGAGACACTGAAGCTTTCTTT	CSVESFGDTEAFF
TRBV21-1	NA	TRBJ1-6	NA	TGTGCCAGCCCTTCCGGGAACTATAATTCACCCCTCCACTTT	CASPSGNYNSPLHF
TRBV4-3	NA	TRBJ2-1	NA	TGCGCCAGCAGCCCCTTGGGCGGGAACCTCTACAATGAGCAGTTCTTC	CASSPLGGNLYNEQFF
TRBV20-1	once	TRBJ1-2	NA	TGCAGTGCTAGTAGCGTCTATGGCTACACCTTC	CSASSVYGYTF
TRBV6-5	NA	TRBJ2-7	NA	TGTGCCAGCAGTCCTGACAGACGAAGCTACGAGCAGTACTTC	CASSPDRRSYEQYF
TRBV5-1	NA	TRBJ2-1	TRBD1	TGCGCCAGCAGCCCCGGGACAGGGGGGCTCAATGAGCAGTTCTTC	CASSPGTGGLNEQFF
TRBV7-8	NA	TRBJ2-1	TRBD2	TGTGCCAGCAGCTTAGAGATAGCGGGAGGGTCCTACAATGAGCAGTTCTTC	CASSLEIAGGSYNEQFF
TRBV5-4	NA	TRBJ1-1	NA	TGTGCCAGCAGCTTGCCGGAGGGTTCAACTGAAGCTTTCTTT	CASSLPEGSTEAFF
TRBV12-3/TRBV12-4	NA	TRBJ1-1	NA	TGTGCCAGCAGTTTGGCGGGGAACACTGAAGCTTTCTTT	CASSLAGNTEAFF
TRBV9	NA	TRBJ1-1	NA	TGTGCCAGCAGCGTAGATCAGGGGCCGGGATTTGGCATGAACACTGAAGCTTTCTTT	CASSVDQGPGFGMNTEAFF
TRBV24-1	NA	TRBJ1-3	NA	TGTGCCACCAGTGGTTCTTCCTCTGGAAACACCATATATTTT	CATSGSSSGNTIYF
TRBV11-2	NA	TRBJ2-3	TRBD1	TGTGCCAGCAGCCTCAGGGGGCTAATTGTAGATACGCAGTATTTT	CASSLRGLIVDTQYF
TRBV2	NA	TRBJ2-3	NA	TGTGCCACCGGACATACCACAGATACGCAGTATTTT	CATGHTTDTQYF
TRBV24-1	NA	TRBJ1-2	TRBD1	TGTGCCACCAGTGAAGGGGGCGCCAAGGCTAACTATGGCTACACCTTC	CATSEGGAKANYGYTF
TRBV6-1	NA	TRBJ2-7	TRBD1	TGTGCCAGCAGTGAACGGGACAGGGGCCACGAGCAGTACTTC	CASSERDRGHEQYF
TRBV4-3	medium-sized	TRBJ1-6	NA	TGCGCCAGCAGCCAAGATTCAGGAATAGGTTCACCCCTCCACTTT	CASSQDSGIGSPLHF
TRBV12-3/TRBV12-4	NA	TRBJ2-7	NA	TGTGCCAGCAGTTTATCCCCTTCCGAGCAGTACTTC	CASSLSPSEQYF
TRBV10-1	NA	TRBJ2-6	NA	TGCGCCAGCAGTGACCCTAGGGGCCAGGCGGCATCCGGGGCCAACGTCCTGACTTTC	CASSDPRGQAASGANVLTF
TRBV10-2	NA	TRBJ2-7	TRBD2	TGCGCCAGCAGTGAGTCGACTAGCGGGAGGACCTTTTTATACGAGCAGTACTTC	CASSESTSGRTFLYEQYF
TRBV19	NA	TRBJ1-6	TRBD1	TGTGCCAGTAGTGGGGGGACAGCCCATAATTCACCCCTCCACTTT	CASSGGTAHNSPLHF